The sequence of this T cell receptor (beta chain) was determined in a study of cytomegalovirus exposure and HLA in healthy donors. On the study more broadly: From 170 million or so T cells, an earlier analysis saw some 120 million unique TCR beta sequences.

Germline lookup yields CDR1 MGHRA and CDR2 YSYEKL. V was cut by 1 base and J by 6 bases, with 5 bases left in between. The CDR3 extends over 12 amino acids. The PCR employed 60 Vbeta primers together with 13 Jbeta primers. Repertoires were generated with immunoSEQ multiplex PCR, while TCRdb's copy carries only in-frame clones and drops some. The sample has about 150,000 clones; around 70% are singletons. The source material was PBMCs. This TCR was recovered from a middle-aged man in good health and CMV-seronegative. The chain employs TRBV4-1 and TRBJ2-3, with TRBD2 as a possible D gene (5 bases). DNA of the CDR3: TGCGCCAGCAGCCAAGCGGGGGATACGCAGTATTTT. Amino acid sequence: CASSQAGDTQYF.